This T cell receptor (beta chain) was retrieved from a study of blood T cell repertoires in COVID-19. On the study more broadly: Samples taken during acute and convalescent COVID-19 were collected in the United States, Italy and Spain. Sample material is recorded as cDNA or gDNA derived from T cells, B-cell-depleted T cells, or PBMCs.

How the authors handled the data: Amplified reference gene primers provided the basis for estimating nucleated cell counts. TCRdb's table, derived via immunoSEQ multiplex PCR, lists solely in-frame clones and lacks some. Clone size and the V and J calls come from that table; the DNA yielded D and trimming. The sample carries about 330,000 clones, more than 70% recorded once. This CDR3 is built from 18 residues. Deletions cut 2 bases from V and 0 bases from J, with 17 bases between. The germline CDR1 and CDR2 sequences are ENHRY and SYGVKD. This clone has only one observation. The sample comprised peripheral blood. The receptor was derived from a woman aged 45 to 65 with acute or convalescent COVID-19. The chain employs TRBV10-3 and TRBJ1-5, with D hard to call. CDR3 bases: TGTGCCATCAGTGAGCCAACGCCTTTCCAGGATAGCAATCAGCCCCAGCATTTT. Its protein is CAISEPTPFQDSNQPQHF.